This T cell receptor beta chain was sequenced in a study of blood T cell repertoires in COVID-19. Assay: immunoSEQ multiplex PCR; the TCRdb copy retains only in-frame clones and omits some. The table has 75,000 to 100,000 clones, 75% to 85% seen once. The CDR3 has 15 residues. V shed 1 base and J shed 5 bases, with 13 bases lying between them. Germline CDR1 reads KGHDR; CDR2 reads SFDVKD. What was sequenced was peripheral blood. This chain uses TRBV24-1 with TRBJ2-5; perhaps TRBD2 as D (6 bases). The TCR was taken from a man in his 70s with acute or convalescent COVID-19. CDR3 in DNA: TGTGCCACCAGTGATTTTGTCGGGGGTATTGAGACCCAGTACTTC. Translation: CATSDFVGGIETQYF.